This T cell receptor beta chain was documented in a study of PD-L1 blockade in urothelial cancer. Study in general: Per blood sample, T cells had a median of roughly 150,000.

V was pared by 0 bases and J by 6 bases, with 8 bases of the junction left unmatched. This CDR3 is 16 amino acids long. Looked up from germline, CDR1 is SGHNT and CDR2 is YYREEE (reference sequence). Pretreatment sampling and on-treatment sampling together yielded between 1 and 8 samples for each patient. Study-wide results and limits: Pretreatment blood TCR clonality under the median forecast improved survival.

Concerning this clone: Its antigen is still unknown.

Each PCR reaction had synthetic TCR analog templates spiked into it. Clones were sequenced by immunoSEQ multiplex PCR, and TCRdb holds only the in-frame ones, with some missing. The sample contains tens of thousands of clones, 82% of which appear only once. This chain joins TRBV5-4 and TRBJ2-2, with 7 bases fitting TRBD1. The sequencing used PBMCs, collected around atezolizumab (anti-PD-L1) treatment. The source of this sequence is a man in his 60s with urothelial cancer. CDR3 coding DNA: TGTGCCAGCAGCTTGGAAGGGGGCGCCCGGCCCGGGGAGCTGTTTTTT. Amino acid sequence: CASSLEGGARPGELFF.